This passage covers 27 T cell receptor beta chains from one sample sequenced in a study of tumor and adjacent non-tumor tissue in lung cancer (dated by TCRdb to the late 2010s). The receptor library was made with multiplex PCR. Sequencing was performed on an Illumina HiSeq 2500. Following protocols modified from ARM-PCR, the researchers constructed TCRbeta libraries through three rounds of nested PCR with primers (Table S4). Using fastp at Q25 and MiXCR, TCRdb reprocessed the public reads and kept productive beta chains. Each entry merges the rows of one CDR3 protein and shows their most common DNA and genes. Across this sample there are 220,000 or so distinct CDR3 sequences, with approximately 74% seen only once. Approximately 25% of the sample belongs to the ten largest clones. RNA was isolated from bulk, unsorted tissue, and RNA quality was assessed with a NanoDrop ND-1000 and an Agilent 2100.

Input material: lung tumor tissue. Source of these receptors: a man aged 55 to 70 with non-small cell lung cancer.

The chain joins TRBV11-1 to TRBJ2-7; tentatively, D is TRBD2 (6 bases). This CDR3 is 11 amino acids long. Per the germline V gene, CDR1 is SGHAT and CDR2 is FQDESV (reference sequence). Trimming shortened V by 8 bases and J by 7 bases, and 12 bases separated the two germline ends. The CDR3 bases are TGTGCCAGCGCGGGAAGTTTGGAGCAGTACTTC. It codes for CASAGSLEQYF.

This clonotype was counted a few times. CDR3 in amino acids: CASSLERHDYGYTF. DNA for the CDR3: TGTGCCAGCAGCTTAGAAAGACACGACTATGGCTACACCTTC. This sequence joins TRBV11-3 and TRBJ1-2; D ambiguous. V lost 0 bases and J 3 bases, leaving 8 bases between the germline ends. The CDR3 covers 14 residues. The germline V gene encodes CDR1 SGHNT and CDR2 YENEEA.

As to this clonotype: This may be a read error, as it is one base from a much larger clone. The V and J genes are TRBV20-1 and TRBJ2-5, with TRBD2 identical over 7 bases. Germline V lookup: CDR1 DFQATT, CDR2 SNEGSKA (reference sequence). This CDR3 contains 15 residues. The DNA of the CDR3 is TGCAGTACTAGAGAGCCTAGCGGAGTCCAAGAGACCCAGTACTTC. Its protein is CSTREPSGVQETQYF.

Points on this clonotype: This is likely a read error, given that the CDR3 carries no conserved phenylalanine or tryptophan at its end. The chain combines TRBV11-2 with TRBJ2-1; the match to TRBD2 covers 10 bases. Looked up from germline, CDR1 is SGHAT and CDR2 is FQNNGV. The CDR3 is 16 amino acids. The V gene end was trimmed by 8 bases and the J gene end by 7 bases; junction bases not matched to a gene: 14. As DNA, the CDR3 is TGTGCCAGCGGTTCCCCGGGACTAGCGTCTAGTAATGAGCAGTTCCTC. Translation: CASGSPGLASSNEQFL.

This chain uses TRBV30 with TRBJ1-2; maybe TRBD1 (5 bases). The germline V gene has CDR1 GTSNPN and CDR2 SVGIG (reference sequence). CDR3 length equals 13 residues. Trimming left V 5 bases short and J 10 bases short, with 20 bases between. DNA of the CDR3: TGTGCCTGGGACAGCCTGTCCGGGAGCGACTACACCTTC. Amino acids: CAWDSLSGSDYTF. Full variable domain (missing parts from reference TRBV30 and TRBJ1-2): SQTIHQWPATLVQPVGSPLSLECTVEGTSNPNLYWYRQAAGRGLQLLFYSVGIGQISSEVPQNLSASRPQDRQFILSSKKLLLSDSGFYLCAWDSLSGSDYTFGSGTRLTVV.

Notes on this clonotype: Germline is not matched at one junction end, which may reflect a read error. The CDR3 coding sequence is TGTGTCAGCAGCCAATATGGGCAGGGGGCAAGGGGCTACACCTTC. This translates into CVSSQYGQGARGYTF. The rearrangement uses TRBV4-2 and TRBJ1-2; 8 nucleotides align to TRBD1. The germline V gene encodes CDR1 LGHNA and CDR2 YNFKEQ. CDR3 size: 15 residues.

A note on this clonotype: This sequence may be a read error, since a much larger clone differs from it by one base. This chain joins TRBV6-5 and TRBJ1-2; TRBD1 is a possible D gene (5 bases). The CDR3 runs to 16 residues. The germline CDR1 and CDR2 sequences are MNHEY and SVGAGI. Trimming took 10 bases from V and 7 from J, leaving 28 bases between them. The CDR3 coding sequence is TGTGCCACCGTGGGGGGAAGAGTGGACCCCACGGGTGGCTACACCTTC. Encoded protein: CATVGGRVDPTGGYTF.

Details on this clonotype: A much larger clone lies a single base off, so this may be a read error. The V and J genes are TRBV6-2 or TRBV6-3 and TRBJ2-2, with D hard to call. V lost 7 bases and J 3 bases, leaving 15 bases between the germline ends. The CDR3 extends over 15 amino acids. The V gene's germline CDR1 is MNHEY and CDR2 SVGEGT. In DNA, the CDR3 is TGTGCCAGCAAGCAACACCAAGACGACACCGGGGAGCTGTTTTTT. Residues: CASKQHQDDTGELFF.

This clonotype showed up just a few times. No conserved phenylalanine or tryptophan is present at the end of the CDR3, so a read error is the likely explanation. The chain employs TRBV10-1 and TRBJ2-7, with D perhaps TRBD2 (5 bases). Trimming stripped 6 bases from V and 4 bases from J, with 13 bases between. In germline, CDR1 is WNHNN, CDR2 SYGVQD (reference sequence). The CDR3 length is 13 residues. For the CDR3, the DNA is TGCGCCAGCAGGGGCCAGAGGGCATACGAGCAGTACTTA. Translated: CASRGQRAYEQYL.

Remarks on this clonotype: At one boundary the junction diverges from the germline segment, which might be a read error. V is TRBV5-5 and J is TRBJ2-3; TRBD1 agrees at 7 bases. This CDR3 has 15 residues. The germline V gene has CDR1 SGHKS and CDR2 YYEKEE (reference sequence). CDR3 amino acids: CASSLEGASTDTQCF. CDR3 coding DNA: TGTGCCAGCAGCTTGGAGGGGGCCAGCACGGATACGCAGTGTTTT.

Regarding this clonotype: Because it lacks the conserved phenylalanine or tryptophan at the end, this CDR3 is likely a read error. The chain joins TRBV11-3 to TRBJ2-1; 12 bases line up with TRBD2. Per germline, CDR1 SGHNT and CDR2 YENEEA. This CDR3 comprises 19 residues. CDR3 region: CASSLGLAGAIFSYDEQFL. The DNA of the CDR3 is TGTGCCAGCAGCTTAGGACTAGCGGGGGCCATCTTCTCCTACGATGAGCAGTTCTTA.

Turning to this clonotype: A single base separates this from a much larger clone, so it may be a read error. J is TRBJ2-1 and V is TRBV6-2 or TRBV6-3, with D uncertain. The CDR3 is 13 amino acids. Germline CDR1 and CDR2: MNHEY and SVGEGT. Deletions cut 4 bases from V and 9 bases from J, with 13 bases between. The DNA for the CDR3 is TGTGCCAGCAGTTTTCCCAACGTGGGTGAGCAGTTCTTC. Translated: CASSFPNVGEQFF.

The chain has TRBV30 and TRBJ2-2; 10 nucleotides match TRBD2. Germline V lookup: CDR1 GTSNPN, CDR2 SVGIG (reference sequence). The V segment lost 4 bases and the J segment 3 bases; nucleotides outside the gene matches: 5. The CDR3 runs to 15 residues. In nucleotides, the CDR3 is TGTGCCTGGAAAGCGGGAGGGACGGACACCGGGGAGCTGTTTTTT. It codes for CAWKAGGTDTGELFF.

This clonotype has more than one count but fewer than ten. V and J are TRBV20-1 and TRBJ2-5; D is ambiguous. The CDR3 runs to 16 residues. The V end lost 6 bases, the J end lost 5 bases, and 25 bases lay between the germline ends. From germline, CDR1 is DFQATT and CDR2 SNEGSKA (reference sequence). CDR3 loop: CSAQASRQLDWETQYF. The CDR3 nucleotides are TGCAGTGCCCAGGCCTCTCGGCAGCTAGACTGGGAGACCCAGTACTTC.

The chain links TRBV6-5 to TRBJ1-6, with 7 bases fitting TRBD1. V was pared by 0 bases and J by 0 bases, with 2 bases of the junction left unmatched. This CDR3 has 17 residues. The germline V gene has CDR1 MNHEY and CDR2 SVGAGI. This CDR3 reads CASSYSAGGSYNSPLHF. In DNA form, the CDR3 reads TGTGCCAGCAGTTACTCCGCAGGGGGCTCCTATAATTCACCCCTCCACTTT.

The DNA for the CDR3 is TGTGCCAGCAAACCCCCCAGGGGGCGTTGGGAGCAGTACTTC. Its translation is CASKPPRGRWEQYF. V and J are TRBV25-1 and TRBJ2-7, with TRBD1 matching 8 bases. The CDR3 sequence is 14 residues long. Germline assignment: CDR1 MGHDK and CDR2 SYGVNS. V trimming: 7 bases; J trimming: 7 bases; junction bases outside the gene matches: 12.

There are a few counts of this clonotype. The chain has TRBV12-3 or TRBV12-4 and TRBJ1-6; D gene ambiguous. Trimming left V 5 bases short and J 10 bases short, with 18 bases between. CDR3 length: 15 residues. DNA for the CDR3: TGTGCCAGCAGTGTGGTGCTCAGCTTCGGGTCACCCCTCCACTTT. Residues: CASSVVLSFGSPLHF.

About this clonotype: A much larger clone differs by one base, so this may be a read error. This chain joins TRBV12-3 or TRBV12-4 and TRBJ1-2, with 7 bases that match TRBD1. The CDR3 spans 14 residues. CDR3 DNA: TGTACCAGCAGTTTAGGAAGGACAGGATATGGCTACACCTTC. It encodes CTSSLGRTGYGYTF.

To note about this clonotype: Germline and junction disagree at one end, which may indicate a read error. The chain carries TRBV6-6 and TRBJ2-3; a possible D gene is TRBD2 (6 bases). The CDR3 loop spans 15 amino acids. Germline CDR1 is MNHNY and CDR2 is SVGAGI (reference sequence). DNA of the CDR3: TGTGCCAGCGGTTACGGTAGCGGAAGCACAGATACGCAGTATTTT. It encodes CASGYGSGSTDTQYF.

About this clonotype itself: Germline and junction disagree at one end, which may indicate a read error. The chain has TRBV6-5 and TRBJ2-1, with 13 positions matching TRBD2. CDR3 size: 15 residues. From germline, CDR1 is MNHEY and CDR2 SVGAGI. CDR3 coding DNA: TGTGCCAGTAGTTGCACTAGCGGGAGGGGGAATGAGCAGTTCTTC. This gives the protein CASSCTSGRGNEQFF.

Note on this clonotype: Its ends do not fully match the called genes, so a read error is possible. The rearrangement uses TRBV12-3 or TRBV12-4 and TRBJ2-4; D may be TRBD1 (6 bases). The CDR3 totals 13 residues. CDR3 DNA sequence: TGTGCCAGCGGCGGACAGCAGGCGCGCATTCATTACTTC. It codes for CASGGQQARIHYF.

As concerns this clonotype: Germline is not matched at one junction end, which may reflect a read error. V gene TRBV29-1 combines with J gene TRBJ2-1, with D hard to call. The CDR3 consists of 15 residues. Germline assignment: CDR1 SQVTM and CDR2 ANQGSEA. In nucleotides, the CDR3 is TGCAGCGTTGAACCTCACCAGAGCTCCTACTATGAGCAGTTCTTC. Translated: CSVEPHQSSYYEQFF.

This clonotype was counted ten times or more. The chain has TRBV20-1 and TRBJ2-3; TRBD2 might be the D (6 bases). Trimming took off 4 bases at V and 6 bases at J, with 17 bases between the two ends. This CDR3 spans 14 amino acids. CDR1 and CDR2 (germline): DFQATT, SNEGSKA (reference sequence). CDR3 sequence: CSATLGRAGDTQYF. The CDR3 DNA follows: TGCAGTGCTACACTGGGCAGGGCGGGGGATACGCAGTATTTT.

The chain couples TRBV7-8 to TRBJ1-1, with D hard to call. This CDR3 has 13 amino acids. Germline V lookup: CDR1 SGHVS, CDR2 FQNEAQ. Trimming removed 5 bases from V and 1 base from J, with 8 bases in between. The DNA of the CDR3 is TGTGCCAGCAGCCCCGGGTCGAACACTGAAGCTTTCTTT. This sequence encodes CASSPGSNTEAFF.

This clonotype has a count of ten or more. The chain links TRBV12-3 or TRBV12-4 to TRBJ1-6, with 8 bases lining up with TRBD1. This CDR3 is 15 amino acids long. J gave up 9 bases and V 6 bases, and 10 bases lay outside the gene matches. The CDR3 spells CASSDRGSEGSPLHF. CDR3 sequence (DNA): TGTGCCAGCAGCGACAGGGGATCTGAGGGTTCACCCCTCCACTTT.

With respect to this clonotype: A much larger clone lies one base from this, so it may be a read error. CDR3 DNA: TGTACCAGCAGTCGGACAGGGGATGGAAACACCATATATTTT. Its protein product is CTSSRTGDGNTIYF. The chain is built from TRBV12-3 or TRBV12-4 and TRBJ1-3; TRBD1 aligns across 9 bases. The CDR3 covers 14 residues.

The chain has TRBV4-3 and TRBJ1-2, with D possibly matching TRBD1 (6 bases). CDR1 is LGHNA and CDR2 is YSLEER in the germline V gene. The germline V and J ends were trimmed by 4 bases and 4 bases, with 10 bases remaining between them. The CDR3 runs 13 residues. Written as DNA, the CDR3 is TGCGCCAGCAGCCCGGACAGACCCTATGGCTACACCTTC. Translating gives CASSPDRPYGYTF.